These 18 T cell receptor beta chains share one sample of origin, sequenced in a study of blood T cell repertoires in COVID-19. Assay: immunoSEQ multiplex PCR; the TCRdb copy retains only in-frame clones and omits some. This table holds about 140,000 clones, over 80% found once. Sequenced material: peripheral blood. The receptors shown here come from a human donor in a cohort sampled during active COVID-19.

The chain couples TRBV2 to TRBJ1-1; D is ambiguous. CDR1 and CDR2 from the germline V gene are SNHLY and FYNNEI. The CDR3 length is 14 residues. The germline V and J ends were trimmed by 2 bases and 1 base, with 8 bases remaining between them. Here the CDR3 reads CASSEQRRNTEAFF. Here the CDR3 DNA reads TGTGCCAGCAGTGAACAGAGGAGGAACACTGAAGCTTTCTTT.

The V gene is TRBV24-1, the J gene TRBJ1-2, with TRBD1 matching 12 bases. The CDR3 loop spans 15 amino acids. Per the germline V gene, CDR1 is KGHDR and CDR2 is SFDVKD. Trimming removed 4 bases from V and 8 bases from J; junction bases left unmatched: 7. CDR3 DNA: TGTGCCACCAGTGACTCCGGGACAGGGGGCGGAGGCTACACCTTC. Translation: CATSDSGTGGGGYTF.

The chain links TRBV18 to TRBJ2-5, with D perhaps TRBD2 (6 bases). V was pared by 1 base and J by 5 bases, with 11 bases between. The CDR3 has 14 residues. The germline V gene has CDR1 KGHSH and CDR2 LQKENI. CDR3 residues: CASSPLKRGETQYF. The CDR3 bases are TGTGCCAGCTCACCACTCAAACGGGGGGAGACCCAGTACTTC.

This sequence joins TRBV27 and TRBJ2-1; 10 bases match TRBD2. Trimming at V came to 6 bases and at J to 9 bases, leaving 17 bases not matched to a gene. This CDR3 has 17 residues. Germline V gene sequence: CDR1 MNHEY, CDR2 SMNVEV (reference sequence). The CDR3 nucleotides are TGTGCCAGCAGCCCCAAGAGTCAGGGACTAGCGATAAGTGAGCAGTTCTTC. It specifies CASSPKSQGLAISEQFF.

The chain links TRBV3-1 (or the pseudogene TRBV3-2) to TRBJ1-3; unclear D gene. Between the trimmed V and J ends, which lost 3 bases and 4 bases, there was a span of 7 bases. CDR1 and CDR2 (germline): LGHDT, YNNKEL (reference sequence). The CDR3 is 13 amino acids. Here the CDR3 DNA reads TGTGCCAGCAGCCATAATTCCGGAAACACCATATATTTT. It is translated as CASSHNSGNTIYF.

V and J are TRBV11-2 and TRBJ1-2, with D perhaps TRBD1 (5 bases). The CDR3 loop spans 14 amino acids. V was pared by 0 bases and J by 4 bases, with 9 bases between. Germline-derived CDR1 and CDR2 are SGHAT and FQNNGV. The CDR3 reads CASSLDYRTYGYTF. The DNA for the CDR3 is TGTGCCAGCAGCTTAGACTACAGGACCTATGGCTACACCTTC.

The chain has TRBV6-2 or TRBV6-3 and TRBJ1-2, with D maybe TRBD1 (5 bases). The ends were cut back, 6 bases at V and 2 bases at J, with 16 bases in the middle. The CDR3 runs to 15 residues. The V gene's germline CDR1 is MNHEY and CDR2 SVGEGT. CDR3 DNA: TGTGCCAGCAGCCAACCCTTGGGGCCAAACTATGGCTACACCTTC. Protein sequence: CASSQPLGPNYGYTF.

The chain links TRBV7-2 to TRBJ1-6; the D gene is possibly TRBD1 (6 bases). Deletions cut 4 bases from V and 10 bases from J, with 17 bases between. CDR1 and CDR2 (germline): SGHTA, FQGNSA. The CDR3 is made up of 15 amino acids. CDR3 loop: CASSSRGGSGSPLHF. The CDR3 bases are TGTGCCAGCAGCTCCAGGGGAGGGTCGGGGTCACCCCTCCACTTT.

The chain has TRBV3-1 (or the pseudogene TRBV3-2) and TRBJ1-4; TRBD1 agrees at 8 bases. There are 11 residues in the CDR3. Germline CDR1 is LGHDT and CDR2 is YNNKEL (reference sequence). V shed 10 bases and J 7 bases; nucleotides not matched to a gene: 2. The CDR3 loop is CATGQGEKLFF. The CDR3 DNA reads as TGTGCCACAGGACAGGGTGAAAAACTGTTTTTT.

This clone appeared a few times. The chain is built from TRBV6-1 and TRBJ2-7; 10 bases map to TRBD2. Looked up from germline, CDR1 is MNHNS and CDR2 is SASEGT. V lost 4 bases and J lost 0; bases outside the gene matches: 6. There are 16 residues in the CDR3. The CDR3 region is CASSVSGLAFSYEQYF. The CDR3, as DNA: TGTGCCAGCAGTGTCTCGGGACTAGCGTTCTCCTACGAGCAGTACTTC.

The chain uses TRBV5-1 and TRBJ1-1, with D maybe TRBD1 (5 bases). Germline V gene sequence: CDR1 SGHRS, CDR2 YFSETQ. Trimming shortened V by 4 bases and J by 1 base, and 11 bases separated the two germline ends. The CDR3 contains 14 residues. The CDR3, as DNA: TGCGCCAGCAGCGCGTTACAGGCGAACACTGAAGCTTTCTTT. This encodes CASSALQANTEAFF.

This chain uses TRBV15 with TRBJ2-1; 9 positions match TRBD1. V shed 3 bases and J 0 bases; nucleotides not matched to a gene: 3. The V gene's germline CDR1 is LNHNV and CDR2 YYDKDF (reference sequence). The CDR3 spans 16 residues. CDR3 loop: CATSSLTGGSYNEQFF. The DNA for the CDR3 is TGTGCCACCAGCAGCCTGACAGGGGGCTCCTACAATGAGCAGTTCTTC.

This chain links TRBV6-6 with TRBJ1-3; 7 bases map to TRBD1. Looked up from germline, CDR1 is MNHNY and CDR2 is SVGAGI (reference sequence). The V segment lost 5 bases and the J segment 0 bases; nucleotides outside the gene matches: 7. CDR3 size: 16 residues. The DNA for the CDR3 is TGTGCCAGCAGTAGGGACAGAACTTCCTCTGGAAACACCATATATTTT. Translating it yields CASSRDRTSSGNTIYF.

This rearrangement joins TRBV15 to TRBJ1-2, with 7 bases aligning to TRBD1. This CDR3 region has 18 residues. Germline trimming cut 0 bases from V and 1 base from J; bases unmatched to any gene: 11. CDR1 is LNHNV and CDR2 is YYDKDF in the germline V gene (reference sequence). CDR3 sequence: CATSRDGFGQDRNYGYTF. In DNA, the CDR3 is TGTGCCACCAGCAGAGATGGTTTTGGACAGGACCGTAACTATGGCTACACCTTC.

The chain is built from TRBV6-2 or TRBV6-3 and TRBJ2-7; possible D gene TRBD1, 6 bases. Trimming pared 1 base from V and 6 bases from J, leaving 10 bases between. CDR1 is MNHEY, CDR2 SVGEGT, per germline. The CDR3 has 13 amino acids. The CDR3 region has the DNA TGTGCCAGCAGTTACTTAATCAGGGGCGAGCAGTACTTC. Its translation: CASSYLIRGEQYF.

The CDR3 reads CASSGIQGAKDTQYF. The CDR3 DNA is TGTGCCAGCAGCGGCATTCAGGGGGCAAAAGATACGCAGTATTTT. V is TRBV5-5 and J is TRBJ2-3; TRBD1 agrees at 8 bases. There are 15 residues in the CDR3. V trimming: 4 bases; J trimming: 5 bases; junction bases outside the gene matches: 9. The germline V gene encodes CDR1 SGHKS and CDR2 YYEKEE (reference sequence).

V and J are TRBV19 and TRBJ2-2; the match to TRBD1 covers 8 bases. The germline gives CDR1 LNHDA, CDR2 SQIVND (reference sequence). There are 15 residues in the CDR3. The J segment lost 5 bases and the V segment lost 4 bases, leaving 6 bases of the junction unmatched. CDR3 nucleotide sequence: TGTGCCAGTAGTACTCGGACAGGGTGGACCGGGGAGCTGTTTTTT. This translates into CASSTRTGWTGELFF.

This clone was counted once. The chain is built from TRBV27 and TRBJ2-1; TRBD2 agrees at 9 bases. This CDR3 is built from 16 residues. The V and J ends lost 6 bases and 6 bases, in that order; junction bases with no gene match: 12. Per the germline V gene, CDR1 is MNHEY and CDR2 is SMNVEV (reference sequence). CDR3 amino acids: CASSLSRAGGVNEQFF. CDR3 in DNA: TGTGCCAGCAGCCTGTCGAGAGCGGGAGGAGTCAATGAGCAGTTCTTC.